This T cell receptor beta chain came from a study of blood T cell repertoires in COVID-19. At the level of the study: There were acute and convalescent COVID-19 samples, and they came from the United States, Italy and Spain. T cells, B-cell-depleted T cells, or PBMCs supplied cDNA or gDNA.

How the authors handled the data: Reference gene primer amplification gave estimated nucleated cell counts. Repertoires were generated with immunoSEQ multiplex PCR, while TCRdb's copy carries only in-frame clones and drops some. V and J calls and clone size are given by that table; D and trimming were obtained from the DNA. Among 130,000 to 150,000 clones listed, approximately 85% were seen once. The CDR3 spans 16 residues. Per the germline V gene, CDR1 is SGHTA and CDR2 is FQGNSA. J was trimmed by 7 bases and V by 1 base; bases with no gene match: 6. The chain carries TRBV7-2 and TRBJ2-1; 11 bases align to TRBD2. The source of this sequence is a human donor with acute or convalescent COVID-19. The donor label of this sample is uncertain. What was sequenced was peripheral blood. The CDR3 DNA is TGTGCCAGCAGCTTAGTTAGCGGGAGGGCCGAAAATGAGCAGTTCTTC. It is translated as CASSLVSGRAENEQFF.